The present entry profiles one T cell receptor (beta chain) with its context. This sample was taken from a study of blood T cell repertoires in COVID-19. Study as a whole: Some COVID-19 samples were acute and others convalescent; all came from the United States, Italy and Spain. T cells, B-cell-depleted T cells, or PBMCs provided the cDNA or gDNA that served as material.

As originally analysed: Reference gene primers were amplified, and this amplification served to estimate nucleated cell counts. Sequenced by immunoSEQ multiplex PCR; TCRdb stores in-frame clones only, minus some. V and J calls and clone size are those listed in that table; D and trimming were worked out from the DNA. The profile covers under 200,000 clones, with about 86% appearing a single time and about 8.2% taken by the ten largest. CDR3 length equals 15 residues. Germline CDR1 is LNHDA and CDR2 is SQIVND (reference sequence). The V and J ends lost 9 bases and 1 base, in that order; junction bases with no gene match: 7.

The sequence came from a man aged 60 to 75 with acute or convalescent COVID-19. The V gene is TRBV19, the J gene TRBJ1-5; 9 bases map to TRBD1. The sequenced sample was peripheral blood. The CDR3 spells CASHQTGGSNQPQHF. CDR3 in DNA: TGTGCCAGCCATCAGACAGGGGGGAGCAATCAGCCCCAGCATTTT.